The present TCR beta chain was sequenced within a study of cytomegalovirus exposure and HLA in healthy donors. Findings and limits, study-wide: The study labeled 150 to 200 TCR beta chains cytomegalovirus-associated. When analyzed later, a missense DCLRE1C variant was found to be linked to TCR beta V- and J-gene trimming.

Both 60 Vbeta primers and 13 Jbeta primers went into the PCR. The assay was immunoSEQ multiplex PCR, and TCRdb's table has in-frame clones only and misses some. Among some 150,000 clones listed, 8.9% were seen once. This clone has ten or more counts. Its target is not known. CDR3 length equals 14 residues. The germline CDR1 and CDR2 sequences are SGHDN and FVKESK. V was clipped by 4 bases and J by 6 bases, with 16 bases between them. The receptor was derived from a woman in her thirties or forties in good health and CMV-seropositive. What was sequenced was PBMCs. The V call is TRBV14, the J call TRBJ2-7; weak D call: TRBD2 (5 bases). CDR3 nucleotide sequence: TGTGCCAGCAGCCTGAAAGCTCGGGGTACCGAGCAGTACTTC. Protein: CASSLKARGTEQYF.